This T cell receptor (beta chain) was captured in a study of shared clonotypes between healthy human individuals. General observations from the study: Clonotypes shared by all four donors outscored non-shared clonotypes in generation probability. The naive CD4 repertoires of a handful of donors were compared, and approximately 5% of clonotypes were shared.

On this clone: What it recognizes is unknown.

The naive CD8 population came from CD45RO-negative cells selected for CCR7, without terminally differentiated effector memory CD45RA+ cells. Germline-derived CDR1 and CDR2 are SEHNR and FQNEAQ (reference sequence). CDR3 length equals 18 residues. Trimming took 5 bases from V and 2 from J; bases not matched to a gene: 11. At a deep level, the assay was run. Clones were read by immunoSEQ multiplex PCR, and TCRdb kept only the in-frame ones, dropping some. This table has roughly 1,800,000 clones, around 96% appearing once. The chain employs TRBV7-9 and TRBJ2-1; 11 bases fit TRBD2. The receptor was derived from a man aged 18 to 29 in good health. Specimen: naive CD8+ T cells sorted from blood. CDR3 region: CASSPQSSSGRAYNEQFF. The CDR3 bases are TGTGCCAGCAGCCCCCAATCCAGTAGCGGGAGGGCCTACAATGAGCAGTTCTTC. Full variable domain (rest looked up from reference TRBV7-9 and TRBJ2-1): DTGVSQNPRHKITKRGQNVTFRCDPISEHNRLYWYRQTLGQGPEFLTYFQNEAQLEKSRLLSDRFSAERPKGSFSTLEIQRTEQGDSAMYLCASSPQSSSGRAYNEQFFGPGTRLTVL.